This passage covers 26 T cell receptor beta chains from one sample sequenced in a study of blood T cell repertoires in COVID-19. The table came from immunoSEQ multiplex PCR; TCRdb's copy has only in-frame clones and leaves some out. The sample lists under 200,000 clones, about 88% occurring once. Sequencing input: peripheral blood. The receptors come from a middle-aged man with active or convalescent COVID-19.

This chain links TRBV12-5 with TRBJ2-7, with 9 bases identical to TRBD1. The germline CDR1 and CDR2 sequences are LGHNT and FRNRAP. V trimming: 2 bases; J trimming: 4 bases; junction bases outside the gene matches: 12. This CDR3 is built from 17 residues. The DNA of the CDR3 is TGTGCTAGTGGTTTGACCACGGGGGACAGGGTTTGGTACGAGCAGTACTTC. Its translation is CASGLTTGDRVWYEQYF.

The chain couples TRBV10-3 to TRBJ1-1, with unresolved D. This CDR3 has 13 amino acids. The germline V gene encodes CDR1 ENHRY and CDR2 SYGVKD. Trimming took 5 bases from V and 2 from J, leaving 9 bases between them. The DNA for the CDR3 is TGTGCCATCAGTTCCGGGTTAAACACTGAAGCTTTCTTT. Its protein product is CAISSGLNTEAFF.

The V and J genes are TRBV7-8 and TRBJ1-6; 9 nucleotides match TRBD1. Looked up from germline, CDR1 is SGHVS and CDR2 is FQNEAQ. CDR3 length equals 14 residues. J gave up 9 bases and V 7 bases, and 7 bases lay outside the gene matches. Written as DNA, the CDR3 is TGTGCCAGCATCAAAGACAGGGGGTTTTCACCCCTCCACTTT. Translation gives CASIKDRGFSPLHF.

This clone has just a few counts. The chain couples TRBV18 to TRBJ2-1, with 8 bases identical to TRBD2. The CDR3 is made up of 14 amino acids. In germline, CDR1 is KGHSH, CDR2 LQKENI. The J segment lost 9 bases and the V segment lost 0 bases, leaving 4 bases of the junction unmatched. The CDR3, as DNA: TGTGCCAGCTCACCACCTAGCGGGGCGGGTGAGCAGTTCTTC. It codes for CASSPPSGAGEQFF.

The V and J genes are TRBV15 and TRBJ2-5; TRBD1 is a possible D gene (6 bases). The CDR3 is 16 residues long. The germline V and J ends were trimmed by 4 bases and 2 bases, with 17 bases remaining between them. Germline values: CDR1 LNHNV, CDR2 YYDKDF (reference sequence). The CDR3 coding sequence is TGTGCCACCAGCATTATAAGGGACAAGGGACAAGAGACCCAGTACTTC. Protein sequence: CATSIIRDKGQETQYF.

The gene calls are TRBV19 and TRBJ1-3; 7 bases agree with TRBD1. The germline V gene has CDR1 LNHDA and CDR2 SQIVND (reference sequence). V lost 5 bases to trimming and J lost 3 bases; unmatched junction nucleotides: 10. This CDR3 has 16 amino acids. The CDR3 spells CASSFPRTGVGNTIYF. CDR3 nucleotide sequence: TGTGCCAGTAGTTTCCCGCGTACAGGGGTTGGAAACACCATATATTTT.

This clone was counted a single time. The chain has TRBV12-5 and TRBJ2-2; possibly TRBD2 for D (5 bases). V lost 4 bases and J lost 7, with 16 bases in between. The CDR3 runs 15 residues. Germline-derived CDR1 and CDR2 are LGHNT and FRNRAP. The CDR3 loop reads CASGSPRRADGELFF. DNA for the CDR3: TGTGCTAGTGGTTCACCCCGGCGGGCGGACGGGGAGCTGTTTTTT.

The genes are TRBV6-2 or TRBV6-3 and TRBJ2-1, with D possibly being TRBD1 (6 bases). Trimming cost V 2 bases and J 2 bases, with 13 bases left between them. CDR3 length: 16 amino acids. Germline V gene sequence: CDR1 MNHEY, CDR2 SVGEGT. The CDR3 sequence is CASSYGGPLPYNEQFF. The CDR3 DNA is TGTGCCAGCAGTTACGGGGGCCCTTTACCCTACAATGAGCAGTTCTTC.

In DNA form, the CDR3 reads TGTGCCAGCAGCCCCGAACGAGACAGACAGTTCTCTGGAAACACCATATATTTT. Amino acid sequence: CASSPERDRQFSGNTIYF. This sequence joins TRBV5-6 and TRBJ1-3, with D possibly matching TRBD1 (5 bases). The CDR3 is made up of 18 amino acids. Germline-derived CDR1 and CDR2 are SGHDT and YYEEEE. Trimming pared 4 bases from V and 0 bases from J, leaving 20 bases between.

J is TRBJ1-1 and V is TRBV14; D possibly corresponds to TRBD1 (6 bases). This CDR3 has 16 amino acids. Germline CDR1 reads SGHDN; CDR2 reads FVKESK. V lost 0 bases and J lost 0, with 11 bases in between. Written as DNA, the CDR3 is TGTGCCAGCAGCCAAGACAGGGGCTGGGTGAACACTGAAGCTTTCTTT. Amino acids: CASSQDRGWVNTEAFF.

J is TRBJ2-2 and V is TRBV11-3, with 10 bases fitting TRBD2. V shed 3 bases, J shed 9 bases, and the junction held 7 bases outside the gene matches. The germline CDR1 and CDR2 sequences are SGHNT and YENEEA. This CDR3 spans 15 amino acids. CDR3 sequence (DNA): TGTGCCAGCAGCTTGGAAGCGGGAGGGCCAAGGGAGCTGTTTTTT. Translating it yields CASSLEAGGPRELFF.

V gene TRBV21-1 combines with J gene TRBJ2-1; the DNA was not compared with TRBD2, the D call given in the table. TRBV21-1 counts as a pseudogene. This CDR3 spans 15 amino acids. The CDR3 DNA follows: TGTGCCAGCTCAATGGCCGGGACTATCTACAATGAGCAGTTCTTC. Residues: CASSMAGTIYNEQFF.

J is TRBJ1-6 and V is TRBV10-3, with D maybe TRBD1 (6 bases). This CDR3 spans 14 amino acids. Germline V lookup: CDR1 ENHRY, CDR2 SYGVKD. V shed 10 bases and J shed 6 bases, with 16 bases lying between them. The CDR3 DNA reads TGTGCCACCCGGGACATTAAGACTAATTCACCCCTCCACTTT. This sequence encodes CATRDIKTNSPLHF.

The CDR3 DNA reads TGTGCCAGCAGTTTCGACACCCATGGCTACACCTTC. Amino acid sequence: CASSFDTHGYTF. The rearrangement uses TRBV12-3 or TRBV12-4 and TRBJ1-2; D not resolved. Trimming removed 3 bases at V and 6 bases at J, with 8 bases between. The CDR3 covers 12 residues.

This chain links TRBV6-2 or TRBV6-3 with TRBJ1-1, with D possibly being TRBD1 (5 bases). Trimming shortened V by 6 bases and J by 4 bases, and 15 bases separated the two germline ends. This CDR3 has 14 residues. Germline V gene data show CDR1 as MNHEY and CDR2 as SVGEGT. CDR3 nucleotide sequence: TGTGCCAGCAGCCGAGGTGGGAGGGGCACTGAAGCTTTCTTT. Its translation: CASSRGGRGTEAFF.

The sample holds a few counts of this clone. The J gene is TRBJ2-2, the V gene TRBV5-4; the D gene is possibly TRBD2 (6 bases). The CDR3 is 15 amino acids. V lost 0 bases, J lost 4 bases, and 10 bases lay in between. Looked up from germline, CDR1 is SGHNT and CDR2 is YYREEE (reference sequence). The CDR3: CASSLAGVGTGELFF. CDR3 sequence (DNA): TGTGCCAGCAGCTTGGCGGGGGTGGGCACCGGGGAGCTGTTTTTT.

The chain is built from TRBV9 and TRBJ2-2; 7 positions agree with TRBD2. J lost 0 bases, V lost 0 bases, and 5 bases had no gene match. The CDR3 is 17 amino acids. The germline V gene encodes CDR1 SGDLS and CDR2 YYNGEE. CDR3 nucleotides: TGTGCCAGCAGCGTAGCTTCGGGAGGCCCGAACACCGGGGAGCTGTTTTTT. Its translation: CASSVASGGPNTGELFF.

The rearrangement joins TRBV6-1 to TRBJ1-2; D gene unclear. Trimming cost V 8 bases and J 3 bases, with 16 bases left between them. The germline V gene has CDR1 MNHNS and CDR2 SASEGT. The CDR3 loop spans 14 amino acids. The CDR3 loop reads CASLRSGGDYGYTF. The CDR3 DNA reads as TGTGCCAGCCTCCGTAGCGGCGGTGACTATGGCTACACCTTC.

This clone has only one observation. The genes are TRBV25-1 and TRBJ1-2; the D is unclear. V lost 1 base, J lost 6 bases, and 9 bases lay in between. Germline loops: CDR1 MGHDK, CDR2 SYGVNS. This CDR3 has 13 amino acids. CDR3 protein: CASSELSLNGYTF. DNA for the CDR3: TGTGCCAGCAGTGAATTGAGTTTAAATGGCTACACCTTC.

The chain has TRBV5-4 and TRBJ1-2, with 7 nucleotides matching TRBD1. The V gene's germline CDR1 is SGHNT and CDR2 YYREEE (reference sequence). The junction had 6 bases not matched to a gene; V was cut back by 2 bases and J by 8 bases. The CDR3 contains 13 residues. CDR3 amino acids: CASSLQGIGGYTF. The CDR3 region has the DNA TGTGCCAGCAGCTTACAGGGGATTGGGGGCTACACCTTC.

A word on this clone: This same CDR3 is encoded by further DNA sequences in the sample. V usage is TRBV3-1 (or the pseudogene TRBV3-2) and J usage is TRBJ1-1; TRBD1 might be the D (6 bases). Trimming removed 3 bases from V and 5 bases from J, with 10 bases in between. Looked up from germline, CDR1 is LGHDT and CDR2 is YNNKEL (reference sequence). There are 13 residues in the CDR3. The CDR3 protein is CASSHRGGTEAFF. The CDR3 DNA follows: TGTGCCAGCAGCCACAGGGGAGGGACTGAAGCTTTCTTT.

In nucleotides, the CDR3 is TGCGCCAGCGGTTCCGGGTATGGCTTCACTGAAGCTTTCTTT. Translating gives CASGSGYGFTEAFF. The rearrangement joins TRBV5-1 to TRBJ1-1, with no clear D. The CDR3 loop spans 14 amino acids. Trimming shortened V by 7 bases and J by 4 bases, and 17 bases separated the two germline ends. The germline gives CDR1 SGHRS, CDR2 YFSETQ.

This clone was seen just once. The rearrangement links TRBV3-1 (or the pseudogene TRBV3-2) to TRBJ2-3; D remains unclear. The CDR3 extends over 16 amino acids. In germline, CDR1 is LGHDT, CDR2 YNNKEL (reference sequence). The V end was cut by 4 bases, the J end by 2 bases, with 16 bases between. CDR3 sequence: CASSPEVRLSTDTQYF. For the CDR3, the DNA is TGTGCCAGCAGCCCAGAAGTAAGACTTTCCACAGATACGCAGTATTTT.

V gene TRBV14 combines with J gene TRBJ2-3; maybe TRBD1 (6 bases). Germline lookup yields CDR1 SGHDN and CDR2 FVKESK. This CDR3 is 16 amino acids long. Trimming shortened V by 1 base and J by 3 bases, and 14 bases separated the two germline ends. The CDR3: CASSQGVAGATDTQYF. CDR3 nucleotide sequence: TGTGCCAGCAGCCAAGGGGTGGCAGGGGCGACAGATACGCAGTATTTT. Together with reference TRBV14 and TRBJ2-3, the CDR3 gives the full variable domain: EAGVTQFPSHSVIEKGQTVTLRCDPISGHDNLYWYRRVMGKEIKFLLHFVKESKQDESGMPNNRFLAERTGGTYSTLKVQPAELEDSGVYFCASSQGVAGATDTQYFGPGTRLTVL.

The chain has TRBV9 and TRBJ2-2; D is uncertain. The germline V gene encodes CDR1 SGDLS and CDR2 YYNGEE. The CDR3 has 14 amino acids. The V and J ends lost 4 bases and 2 bases respectively, with 9 bases between them. In DNA form, the CDR3 reads TGTGCCAGCAGCACAGACACAAACACCGGGGAGCTGTTTTTT. This encodes CASSTDTNTGELFF.

This sequence joins TRBV25-1 and TRBJ2-1; D is possibly TRBD2 (7 bases). The V and J ends lost 1 base and 3 bases respectively, with 13 bases between them. The CDR3 spans 16 residues. Looked up from germline, CDR1 is MGHDK and CDR2 is SYGVNS. CDR3 protein: CASSELGRGSYNEQFF. The CDR3 nucleotides read TGTGCCAGCAGTGAATTAGGGAGGGGGAGCTACAATGAGCAGTTCTTC. The full variable domain, its missing parts supplied by reference TRBV25-1 and TRBJ2-1, is EADIYQTPRYLVIGTGKKITLECSQTMGHDKMYWYQQDPGMELHLIHYSYGVNSTEKGDLSSESTVSRIRTEHFPLTLESARPSHTSQYLCASSELGRGSYNEQFFGPGTRLTVL.